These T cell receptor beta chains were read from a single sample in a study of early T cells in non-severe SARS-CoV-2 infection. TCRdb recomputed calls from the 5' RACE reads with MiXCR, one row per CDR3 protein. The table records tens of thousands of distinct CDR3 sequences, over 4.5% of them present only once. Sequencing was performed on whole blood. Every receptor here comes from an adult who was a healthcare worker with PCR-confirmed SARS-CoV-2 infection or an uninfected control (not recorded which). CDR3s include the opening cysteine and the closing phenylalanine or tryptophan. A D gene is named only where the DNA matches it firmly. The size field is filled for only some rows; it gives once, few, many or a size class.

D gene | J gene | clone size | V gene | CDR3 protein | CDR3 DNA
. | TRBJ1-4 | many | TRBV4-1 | CASSQDRNRVDEKLFF | TGCGCCAGCAGCCAAGACAGAAACAGGGTGGATGAAAAACTGTTTTTT
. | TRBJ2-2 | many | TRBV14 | CASSLKPSTGELFF | TGTGCCAGCAGCCTCAAGCCGTCGACCGGGGAGCTGTTTTTT
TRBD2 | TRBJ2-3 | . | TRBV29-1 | CSVAWTSGYTDTQYF | TGCAGCGTTGCGTGGACTAGCGGATACACAGATACGCAGTATTTT
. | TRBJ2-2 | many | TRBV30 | CAWTSRTTGELFF | TGTGCCTGGACTAGCCGGACGACCGGGGAGCTGTTTTTT
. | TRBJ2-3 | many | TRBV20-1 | CSARGAVEGLDTQYF | TGCAGTGCTAGAGGGGCGGTAGAGGGACTCGATACGCAGTATTTT
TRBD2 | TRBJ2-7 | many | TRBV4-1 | CASSQSPVRHPREVEQYF | TGCGCCAGCAGCCAATCCCCGGTACGGCATCCTCGGGAGGTCGAGCAGTACTTC
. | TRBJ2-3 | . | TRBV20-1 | CSARDGARGFTDTQYF | TGCAGTGCTAGAGATGGGGCGCGAGGATTCACAGATACGCAGTATTTT
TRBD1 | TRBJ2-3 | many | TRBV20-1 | CSAQSGGRRDTQYF | TGCAGTGCCCAGTCAGGGGGAAGAAGGGATACGCAGTATTTT
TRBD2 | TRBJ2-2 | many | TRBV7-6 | CASSSNGLASFTGELFF | TGTGCCAGCAGCTCAAACGGACTAGCGTCCTTCACCGGGGAGCTGTTTTTT
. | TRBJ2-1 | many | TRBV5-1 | CASSGDFGEQFF | TGCGCCAGCAGCGGGGACTTCGGTGAGCAGTTCTTC
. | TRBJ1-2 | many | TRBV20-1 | CSGDPGSPSYTF | TGCAGTGGGGATCCCGGGTCGCCTAGCTACACCTTC
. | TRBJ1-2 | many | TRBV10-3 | CAISEGVLGSNYGYTF | TGTGCCATCAGTGAAGGGGTTCTCGGTTCTAACTATGGCTACACCTTC
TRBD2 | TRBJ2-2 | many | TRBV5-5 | CASSLSGTGLAVGELFF | TGTGCCAGCAGCTTGTCCGGAACGGGACTAGCAGTCGGGGAGCTGTTTTTT
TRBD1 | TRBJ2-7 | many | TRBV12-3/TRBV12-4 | CASSGDRYRSEQYF | TGTGCCAGCAGTGGGGACAGGTATCGGTCCGAGCAGTACTTC
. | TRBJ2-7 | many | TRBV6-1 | CATLRSGGTGDFSYEQYF | TGTGCCACCTTACGGAGCGGGGGCACAGGGGATTTTTCCTACGAGCAGTACTTC
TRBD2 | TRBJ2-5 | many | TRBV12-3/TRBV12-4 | CACSLLAGGLLETQYF | TGTGCCTGCTCCCTTTTAGCGGGGGGGCTCTTGGAGACCCAGTACTTC
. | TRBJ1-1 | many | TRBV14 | CASSRGVGAFF | TGTGCCAGCAGCCGGGGCGTGGGAGCTTTCTTT
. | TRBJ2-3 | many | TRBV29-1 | CSVDSGGSSTDTQYF | TGCAGCGTCGACTCCGGGGGATCTAGCACAGATACGCAGTATTTT
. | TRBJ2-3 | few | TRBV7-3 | CASSLTGANTQYF | TGTGCCAGCAGCTTAACAGGCGCAAATACGCAGTATTTT
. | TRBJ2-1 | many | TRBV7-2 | CASSLYSPMWFF | TGTGCCAGCAGCCTATACTCCCCAATGTGGTTCTTC
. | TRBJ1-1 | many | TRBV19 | CASGEVANTEAFF | TGTGCCAGTGGAGAGGTCGCGAACACTGAAGCTTTCTTT
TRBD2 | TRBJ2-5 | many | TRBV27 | CASSWREGETQYF | TGTGCCAGCAGTTGGCGGGAGGGAGAGACCCAGTACTTC
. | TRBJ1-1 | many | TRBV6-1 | CASRTRGVNTEAFF | TGTGCCAGTCGGACGCGAGGGGTGAACACTGAAGCTTTCTTT
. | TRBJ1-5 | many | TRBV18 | CASSAPGQTQPQHF | TGTGCCAGCTCAGCCCCTGGACAGACCCAGCCCCAGCATTTT
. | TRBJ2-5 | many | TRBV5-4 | CASSSPPTQETQYF | TGTGCCAGCAGCTCCCCCCCAACCCAAGAGACCCAGTACTTC
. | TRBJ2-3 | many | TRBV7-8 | CASSYFQGYSTDTQYF | TGTGCCAGCAGCTACTTCCAGGGTTATAGCACAGATACGCAGTATTTT
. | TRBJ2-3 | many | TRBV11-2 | CASTQRDRADTQYF | TGTGCCAGCACGCAACGGGACCGGGCAGATACGCAGTATTTT
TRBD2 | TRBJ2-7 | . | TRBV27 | CASSRGTSGRAYEQYF | TGTGCCAGCAGTCGTGGGACTAGCGGGAGGGCCTACGAGCAGTACTTC
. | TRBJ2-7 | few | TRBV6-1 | CASSEGTQEYYEQYF | TGTGCCAGCAGTGAAGGGACACAAGAATATTACGAGCAGTACTTC
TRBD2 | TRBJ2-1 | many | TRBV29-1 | CSFGERGGPNEQFF | TGCAGCTTTGGGGAGCGGGGGGGCCCCAATGAGCAGTTCTTC
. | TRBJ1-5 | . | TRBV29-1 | CSVADGLAQPQHF | TGCAGCGTTGCCGACGGTCTCGCACAGCCCCAGCATTTT
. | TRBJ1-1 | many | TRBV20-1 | CSARTGRGNTEAFF | TGCAGTGCTAGGACAGGAAGGGGCAACACTGAAGCTTTCTTT
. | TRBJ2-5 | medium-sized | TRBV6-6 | CASQQGRQETQYF | TGTGCCAGTCAACAGGGTAGGCAAGAGACCCAGTACTTC
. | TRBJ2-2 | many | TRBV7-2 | CASSTRDLNTGELFF | TGTGCCAGCAGCACCCGGGACTTAAACACCGGGGAGCTGTTTTTT
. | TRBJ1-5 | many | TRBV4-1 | CASSQFQGSNQPQHF | TGCGCCAGCAGCCAATTCCAGGGAAGCAATCAGCCCCAGCATTTT
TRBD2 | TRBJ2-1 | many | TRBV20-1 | CSAIWTSGVGDEQFF | TGCAGTGCTATTTGGACTAGCGGGGTGGGCGATGAGCAGTTCTTC
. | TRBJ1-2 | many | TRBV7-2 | CASSLAFAGRKNYGYTF | TGTGCCAGCAGCTTAGCGTTCGCGGGGCGCAAGAACTATGGCTACACCTTC
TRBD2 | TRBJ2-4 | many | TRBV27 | CASSLSWVAGTTLLGKNIQYF | TGTGCCAGCAGTTTATCGTGGGTAGCGGGCACGACTTTGTTGGGCAAAAACATTCAGTACTTC
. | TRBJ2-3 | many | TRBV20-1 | CSARKGRGPDTQYF | TGCAGTGCTAGAAAGGGGCGCGGCCCAGATACGCAGTATTTT
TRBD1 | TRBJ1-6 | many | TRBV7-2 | CASRRGQRERSPLHF | TGTGCCAGCAGGAGGGGACAGCGGGAACGTTCACCCCTCCACTTT